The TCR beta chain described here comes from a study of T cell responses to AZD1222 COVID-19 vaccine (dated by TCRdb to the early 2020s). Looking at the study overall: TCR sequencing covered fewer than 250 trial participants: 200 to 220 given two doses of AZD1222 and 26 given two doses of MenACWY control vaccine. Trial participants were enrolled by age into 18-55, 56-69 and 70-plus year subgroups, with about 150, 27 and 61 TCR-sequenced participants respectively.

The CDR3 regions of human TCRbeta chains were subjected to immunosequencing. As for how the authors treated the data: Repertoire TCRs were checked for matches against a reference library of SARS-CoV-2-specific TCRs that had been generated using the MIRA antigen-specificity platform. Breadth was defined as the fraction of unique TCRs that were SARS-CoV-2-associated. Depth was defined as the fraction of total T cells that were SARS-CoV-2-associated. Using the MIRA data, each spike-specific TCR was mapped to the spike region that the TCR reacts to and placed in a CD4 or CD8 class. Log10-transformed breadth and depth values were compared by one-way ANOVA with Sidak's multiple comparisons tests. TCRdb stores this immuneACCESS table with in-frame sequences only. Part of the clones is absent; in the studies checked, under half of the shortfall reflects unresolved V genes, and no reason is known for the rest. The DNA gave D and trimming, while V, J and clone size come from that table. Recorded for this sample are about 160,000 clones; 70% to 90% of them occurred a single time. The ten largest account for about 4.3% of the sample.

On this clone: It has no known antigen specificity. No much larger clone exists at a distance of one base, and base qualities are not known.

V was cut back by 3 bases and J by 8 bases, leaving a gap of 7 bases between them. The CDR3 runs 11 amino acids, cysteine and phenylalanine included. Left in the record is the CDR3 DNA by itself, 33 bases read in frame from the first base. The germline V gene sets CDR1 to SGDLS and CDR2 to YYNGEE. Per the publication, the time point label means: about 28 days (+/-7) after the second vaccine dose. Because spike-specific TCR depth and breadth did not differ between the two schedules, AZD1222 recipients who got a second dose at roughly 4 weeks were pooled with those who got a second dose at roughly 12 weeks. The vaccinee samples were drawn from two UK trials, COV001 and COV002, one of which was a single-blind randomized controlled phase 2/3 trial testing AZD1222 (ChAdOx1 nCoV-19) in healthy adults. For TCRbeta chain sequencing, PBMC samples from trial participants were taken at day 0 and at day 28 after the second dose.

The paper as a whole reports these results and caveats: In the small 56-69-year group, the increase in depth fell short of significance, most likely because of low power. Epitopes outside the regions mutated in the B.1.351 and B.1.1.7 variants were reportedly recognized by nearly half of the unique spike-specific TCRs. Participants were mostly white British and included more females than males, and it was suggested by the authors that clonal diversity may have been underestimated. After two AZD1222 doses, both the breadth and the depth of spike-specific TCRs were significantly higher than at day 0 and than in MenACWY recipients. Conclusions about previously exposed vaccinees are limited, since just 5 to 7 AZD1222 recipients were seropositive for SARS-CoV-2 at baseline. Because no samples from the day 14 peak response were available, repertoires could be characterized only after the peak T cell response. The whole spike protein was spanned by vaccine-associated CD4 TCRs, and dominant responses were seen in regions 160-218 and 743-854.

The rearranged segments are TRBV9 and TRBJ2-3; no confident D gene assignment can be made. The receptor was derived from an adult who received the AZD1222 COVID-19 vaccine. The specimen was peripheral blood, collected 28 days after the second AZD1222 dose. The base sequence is TGTGCCAGCAGCGCCTCTAGTACGCAGTATTTT. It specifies CASSASSTQYF.